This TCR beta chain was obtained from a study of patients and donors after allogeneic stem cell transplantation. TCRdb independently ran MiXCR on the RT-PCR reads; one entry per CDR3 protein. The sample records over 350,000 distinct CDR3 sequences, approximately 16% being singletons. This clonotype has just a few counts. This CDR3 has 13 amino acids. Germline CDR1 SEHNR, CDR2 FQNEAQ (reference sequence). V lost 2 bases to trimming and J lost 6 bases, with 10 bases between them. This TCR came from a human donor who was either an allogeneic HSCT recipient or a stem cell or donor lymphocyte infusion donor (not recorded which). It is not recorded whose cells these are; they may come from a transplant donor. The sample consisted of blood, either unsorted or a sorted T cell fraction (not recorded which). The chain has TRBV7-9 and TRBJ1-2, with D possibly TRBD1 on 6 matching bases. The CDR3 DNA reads TGTGCCAGCAGCTTACTAACAGGGAATGGCTACACCTTC. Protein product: CASSLLTGNGYTF.